Listed here are 14 T cell receptor beta chains from one sample, sequenced in a study of glioma-infiltrating T cells. TCR alpha and beta CDR3 regions were amplified from RNA using iRepertoire nested multiplex PCR. TCRdb called the multiplex PCR reads again in MiXCR, with one record for every CDR3 protein. The data show approximately 110,000 distinct CDR3 sequences, less than 30% seen once. Sequenced sample: glioma tissue, nonneoplastic brain tissue, or PBMCs (not recorded which). The source is a human donor with low-grade glioma or glioblastoma, undergoing nonglioma brain surgery, or in good health (not recorded which).

This clonotype was counted only a few times. A much larger clone differs from this one at a single base, so this may be a read error. The chain recombines TRBV7-2 with TRBJ1-6; no definite D call. The CDR3 loop spans 12 amino acids. Germline CDR1 is SGHTA and CDR2 is FQGNSA. CDR3 in DNA: TGTGCCAGCAGCTTAGATTATTCACCCCCCCACTTT. This translates into CASSLDYSPPHF.

This clonotype has a count of ten or more. The rearrangement links TRBV6-1 to TRBJ1-2; 7 bases line up with TRBD1. CDR1 MNHNS and CDR2 SASEGT come from the germline V gene. The CDR3 extends over 16 amino acids. Unmatched junction bases numbered 19, after V lost 10 bases and J lost 5 bases. This CDR3 is CATLSLGQSNRYGYTF. The CDR3 DNA is TGTGCCACACTATCTTTGGGACAGAGTAACCGGTATGGCTACACCTTC.

In this sample, this clonotype turned up many times. The V and J genes are TRBV29-1 and TRBJ1-2; D gene unclear. Germline CDR1 SQVTM, CDR2 ANQGSEA. This CDR3 comprises 15 residues. Trimming shortened V by 7 bases and J by 2 bases, and 20 bases separated the two germline ends. CDR3 sequence: CSAGGPGSLNYGYTF. The CDR3 DNA is TGCAGCGCAGGAGGCCCCGGGTCTCTAAACTATGGCTACACCTTC.

This clonotype was seen repeatedly, ten times or more. V and J are TRBV4-1 and TRBJ1-2; D is unresolved. The CDR3 length is 15 residues. Trimming shortened V by 0 bases and J by 2 bases, and 10 bases separated the two germline ends. Germline loops: CDR1 MGHRA, CDR2 YSYEKL. CDR3 region: CASSQEAVGNYGYTF. The CDR3 coding sequence is TGCGCCAGCAGCCAAGAGGCGGTCGGGAACTATGGCTACACCTTC.

Details on this clonotype: A read error may be the cause here, since a much bigger clone is one base away. The chain carries TRBV7-3 and TRBJ1-1, with D uncertain. From germline, CDR1 is SGHTA and CDR2 FQGTGA. The CDR3 has 13 residues. The CDR3 DNA reads as TGTGCCAGCAGCCCCTTCTTTAACACTAAAGCTTTCTTT. Encoded protein: CASSPFFNTKAFF.

This clonotype occurred many times. This chain joins TRBV18 and TRBJ1-5, with 8 positions matching TRBD1. V lost 5 bases to trimming and J lost 6 bases; unmatched junction nucleotides: 9. CDR3 length: 15 residues. Germline loops: CDR1 KGHSH, CDR2 LQKENI. The CDR3 DNA is TGTGCCAGCTCAAAGTCAGGGGGCGCGGGTCAGCCCCAGCATTTT. This translates into CASSKSGGAGQPQHF.

Concerning this clonotype itself: A much larger clone is a single base away; this may be a read error. This chain links TRBV18 with TRBJ2-7, with TRBD2 as a possible D gene (6 bases). Germline values: CDR1 KGHSH, CDR2 LQKENI. The CDR3 is 15 residues long. Trimming stripped 6 bases from V and 9 bases from J, with 24 bases between. In DNA form, the CDR3 reads TGTGCCAGCTCCGCACCAACTAGAGGGAGGTCGTGGCAGTACTTC. Its translation: CASSAPTRGRSWQYF.

This clonotype was observed many times. CDR3 DNA sequence: TGTGCCAGCACCCTACTAGCGGGAGTTCTAGGCGAGCAGTACTTC. Its protein is CASTLLAGVLGEQYF. The chain is built from TRBV6-2 or TRBV6-3 and TRBJ2-7, with 11 positions matching TRBD2. The CDR3 covers 15 residues. Germline V gives CDR1 MNHEY, CDR2 SVGEGT. Trimming at V came to 7 bases and at J to 6 bases, leaving 11 bases not matched to a gene.

Many counts were recorded for this clonotype. The rearrangement joins TRBV3-1 to TRBJ1-1; D remains unclear. Germline CDR1 reads LGHDT; CDR2 reads YNNKEL (reference sequence). V lost 4 bases, J lost 1 base, and 7 bases lay in between. The CDR3 loop spans 13 amino acids. The CDR3 region is CASSPPRNTEAFF. The DNA for the CDR3 is TGTGCCAGCAGCCCTCCCAGGAACACTGAAGCTTTCTTT.

The genes are TRBV12-3 or TRBV12-4 and TRBJ1-3; 8 bases map to TRBD1. CDR3 length equals 19 residues. V was pared by 3 bases and J by 0 bases, with 13 bases of the junction left unmatched. The CDR3 loop is CASSFGTGGPSLSGNTIYF. The DNA of the CDR3 is TGTGCCAGCAGTTTCGGCACAGGGGGTCCATCACTCTCTGGAAACACCATATATTTT.

The chain couples TRBV12-3 or TRBV12-4 to TRBJ2-1; D uncertain. The germline V and J ends were trimmed by 5 bases and 4 bases, with 6 bases remaining between them. This CDR3 has 12 residues. The CDR3 nucleotides are TGTGCCAGCAGTGTAAGATACAATGAGCAGTTCTTC. Protein product: CASSVRYNEQFF.

Regarding this clonotype: No conserved phenylalanine or tryptophan is present at the end of the CDR3, so a read error is the likely explanation. The V call is TRBV30, the J call TRBJ2-7; 7 positions match TRBD1. Germline loops: CDR1 GTSNPN, CDR2 SVGIG (reference sequence). This CDR3 has 13 amino acids. V was pared by 3 bases and J by 3 bases, with 5 bases of the junction left unmatched. CDR3 nucleotides: TGTGCCTGGAGAGACAGGGACGGCTACGAGCAGTACTTA. Translation gives CAWRDRDGYEQYL.

A word on this clonotype: A much more abundant neighbour one base away suggests this may be a read error. The chain joins TRBV4-1 to TRBJ2-5; TRBD2 is a possible D gene (7 bases). Germline V CDR1 and CDR2: MGHRA, YSYEKL. The CDR3 contains 16 residues. The ends were cut back, 2 bases at V and 5 bases at J, with 18 bases in the middle. CDR3 sequence reads: CASSQKREGERETQYF. CDR3 DNA sequence: TGCGCCAGCAGCCAAAAGAGGGAGGGGGAGCGGGAGACCCAGTACTTC.

This clonotype came up many times. The chain is built from TRBV20-1 and TRBJ2-3; D call uncertain. Trimming stripped 0 bases from V and 1 base from J, with 14 bases between. The CDR3 sequence is 16 residues long. CDR1 DFQATT and CDR2 SNEGSKA come from the germline V gene (reference sequence). CDR3 protein: CSARDRLGPGTDTQYF. CDR3 DNA sequence: TGCAGTGCTAGAGATCGGTTAGGCCCTGGCACAGATACGCAGTATTTT.